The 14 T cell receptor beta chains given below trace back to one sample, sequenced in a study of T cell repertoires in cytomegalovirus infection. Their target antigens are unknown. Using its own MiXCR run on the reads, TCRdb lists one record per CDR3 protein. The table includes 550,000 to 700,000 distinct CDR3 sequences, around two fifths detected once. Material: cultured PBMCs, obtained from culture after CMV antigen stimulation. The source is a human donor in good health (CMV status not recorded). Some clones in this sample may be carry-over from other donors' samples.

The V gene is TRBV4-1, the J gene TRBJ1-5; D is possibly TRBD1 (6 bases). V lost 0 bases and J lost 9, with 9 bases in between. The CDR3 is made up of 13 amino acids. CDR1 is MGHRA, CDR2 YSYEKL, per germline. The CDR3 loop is CASSQEGATPQHF. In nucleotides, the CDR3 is TGCGCCAGCAGCCAAGAGGGGGCAACGCCCCAGCATTTT.

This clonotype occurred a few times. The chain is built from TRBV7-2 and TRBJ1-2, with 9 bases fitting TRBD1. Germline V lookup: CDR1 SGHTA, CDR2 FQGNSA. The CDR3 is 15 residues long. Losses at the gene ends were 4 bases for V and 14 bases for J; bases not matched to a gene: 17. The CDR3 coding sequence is TGTGCCAGCAGCTCACCCCCCGGGACAGGGCCCCCGGGGACCTTC. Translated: CASSSPPGTGPPGTF.

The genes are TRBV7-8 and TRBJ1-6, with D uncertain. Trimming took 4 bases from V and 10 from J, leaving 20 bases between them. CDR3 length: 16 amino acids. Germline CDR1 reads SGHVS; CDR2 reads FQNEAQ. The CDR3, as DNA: TGTGCCAGCAGCTCCCACCTCAGTGGGTTGGGCTCACCCCTCCACTTT. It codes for CASSSHLSGLGSPLHF.

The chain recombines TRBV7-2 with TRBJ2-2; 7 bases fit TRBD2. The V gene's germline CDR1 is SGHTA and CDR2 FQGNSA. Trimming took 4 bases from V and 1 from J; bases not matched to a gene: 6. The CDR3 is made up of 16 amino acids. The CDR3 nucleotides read TGTGCCAGCAGCTCCAGACTAGCCCTGAACACCGGGGAGCTGTTTTTT. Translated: CASSSRLALNTGELFF.

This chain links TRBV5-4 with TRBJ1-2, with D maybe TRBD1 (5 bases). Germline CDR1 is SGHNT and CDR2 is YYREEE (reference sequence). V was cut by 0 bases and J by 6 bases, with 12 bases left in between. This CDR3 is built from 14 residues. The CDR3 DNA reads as TGTGCCAGCAGCTTGGGAGGGGCGCCCCATGGCTACACCTTC. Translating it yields CASSLGGAPHGYTF.

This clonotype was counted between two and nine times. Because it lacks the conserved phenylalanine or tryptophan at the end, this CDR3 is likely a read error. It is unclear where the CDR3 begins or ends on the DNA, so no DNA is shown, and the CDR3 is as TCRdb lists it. The CDR3 is CASSEGVPFV. This chain links TRBV2 with TRBJ1-1; the table's D call of TRBD1 was not tested on the DNA. 10 amino acids form the CDR3, both terminal residues included. Germline loops: CDR1 SNHLY, CDR2 FYNNEI.

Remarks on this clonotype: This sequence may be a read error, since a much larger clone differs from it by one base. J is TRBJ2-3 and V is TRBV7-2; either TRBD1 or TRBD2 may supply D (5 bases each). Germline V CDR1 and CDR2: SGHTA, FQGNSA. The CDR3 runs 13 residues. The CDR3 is CANSLSGTNTQYF. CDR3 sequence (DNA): TGTGCCAACAGCTTATCCGGGACCAATACGCAGTATTTT. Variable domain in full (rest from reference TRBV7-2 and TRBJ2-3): GAGVSQSPSNKVTEKGKDVELRCDPISGHTALYWYRQSLGQGLEFLIYFQGNSAPDKSGLPSDRFSAERTGGSVSTLTIQRTQQEDSAVYLCANSLSGTNTQYFGPGTRLTVL.

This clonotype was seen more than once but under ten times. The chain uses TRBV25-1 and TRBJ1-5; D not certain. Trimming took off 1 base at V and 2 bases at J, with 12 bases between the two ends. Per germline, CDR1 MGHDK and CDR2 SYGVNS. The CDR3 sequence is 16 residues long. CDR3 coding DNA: TGTGCCAGCAGTGAATTGGCTCAATCGGGCAATCAGCCCCAGCATTTT. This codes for CASSELAQSGNQPQHF.

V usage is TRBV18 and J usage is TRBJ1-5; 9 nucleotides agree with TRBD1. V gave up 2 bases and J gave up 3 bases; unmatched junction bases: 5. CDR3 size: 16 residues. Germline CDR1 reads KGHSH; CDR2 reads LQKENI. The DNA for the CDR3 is TGTGCCAGCTCACCAGGGACAGGGATTGCCAATCAGCCCCAGCATTTT. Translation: CASSPGTGIANQPQHF.

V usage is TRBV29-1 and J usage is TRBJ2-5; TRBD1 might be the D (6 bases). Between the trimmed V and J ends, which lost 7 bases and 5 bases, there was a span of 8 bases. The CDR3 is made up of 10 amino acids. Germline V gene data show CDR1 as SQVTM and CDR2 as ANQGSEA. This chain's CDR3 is CSGGHETQYF. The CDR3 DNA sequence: TGCAGCGGGGGGCACGAGACCCAGTACTTC.

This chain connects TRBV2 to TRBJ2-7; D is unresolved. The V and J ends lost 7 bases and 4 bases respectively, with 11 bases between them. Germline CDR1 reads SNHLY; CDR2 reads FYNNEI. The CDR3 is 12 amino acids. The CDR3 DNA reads TGTGCCAGCACCGAAACCCTTTACGAGCAGTACTTC. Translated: CASTETLYEQYF.

The CDR3: CATSDPTGRTDTQYF. The CDR3 DNA reads as TGTGCCACCAGTGACCCGACAGGGAGGACAGATACGCAGTATTTT. V is TRBV24-1 and J is TRBJ2-3; tentatively, D is TRBD1 (7 bases). The V and J ends lost 4 bases and 3 bases respectively, with 13 bases between them. Germline CDR1 and CDR2: KGHDR and SFDVKD. The CDR3 length is 15 residues.

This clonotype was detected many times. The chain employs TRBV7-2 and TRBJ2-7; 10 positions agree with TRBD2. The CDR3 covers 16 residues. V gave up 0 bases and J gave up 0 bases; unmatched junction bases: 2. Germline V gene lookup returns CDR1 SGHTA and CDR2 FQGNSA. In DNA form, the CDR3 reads TGTGCCAGCAGCTTAGCTAGCGGGGGGATCTCCTACGAGCAGTACTTC. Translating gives CASSLASGGISYEQYF.

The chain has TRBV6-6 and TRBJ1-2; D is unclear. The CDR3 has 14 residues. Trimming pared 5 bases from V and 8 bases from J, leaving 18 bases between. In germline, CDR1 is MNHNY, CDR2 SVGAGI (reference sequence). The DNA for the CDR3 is TGTGCCAGCAGTGCCTACTCAGAACTGGTAGGCTACACCTTC. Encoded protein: CASSAYSELVGYTF.